One and the same sample provided the 25 T cell receptor beta chains below, sequenced in a study of CD8 T cells in Susac syndrome. Random hexamers primed reverse transcription of roughly 0.5 to 1 ug RNA. MiXCR, run by TCRdb on the immunoSEQ multiplex PCR reads, gives a single entry per CDR3 protein. This table has 120,000 or so distinct CDR3 sequences, roughly 96% appearing once. The source material was CD4+ T cells from PBMCs. Every receptor here comes from a human donor in good health.

The genes are TRBV2 and TRBJ2-5; TRBD2 agrees at 10 bases. This CDR3 contains 16 residues. Germline loops: CDR1 SNHLY, CDR2 FYNNEI. With 4 bases clipped from V and 5 bases from J, the junction kept 10 bases outside the gene matches. The CDR3 spells CASSGVASGSGETQYF. CDR3 coding DNA: TGTGCCAGCAGTGGGGTCGCTAGCGGGAGTGGTGAGACCCAGTACTTC.

This chain links TRBV29-1 with TRBJ2-7; 7 positions agree with TRBD2. The CDR3 contains 12 residues. The V gene's germline CDR1 is SQVTM and CDR2 ANQGSEA. Trimming took 4 bases from V and 6 from J; bases not matched to a gene: 6. CDR3 sequence: CSVGWGGVEQYF. The CDR3 DNA reads as TGCAGCGTTGGGTGGGGAGGGGTCGAGCAGTACTTC.

The V and J genes are TRBV28 and TRBJ1-1; TRBD1 agrees at 8 bases. Per the germline V gene, CDR1 is MDHEN and CDR2 is SYDVKM. The CDR3 is made up of 14 amino acids. V trimming: 4 bases; J trimming: 4 bases; junction bases outside the gene matches: 5. The DNA of the CDR3 is TGTGCCAGCAGTTCAGGGGGCGCGGGCACTGAAGCTTTCTTT. Translated, it gives CASSSGGAGTEAFF.

The chain is built from TRBV19 and TRBJ2-1; D tentatively fits TRBD1 or TRBD2 (6 bases each). CDR1 LNHDA and CDR2 SQIVND come from the germline V gene (reference sequence). V shed 3 bases and J shed 1 base, with 16 bases lying between them. The CDR3 length is 17 residues. The DNA of the CDR3 is TGTGCCAGTAGTATCGGCAGAGGGGGGTGGTCCTACAATGAGCAGTTCTTC. This gives the protein CASSIGRGGWSYNEQFF.

The J gene is TRBJ2-7, the V gene TRBV28; D uncertain. Germline CDR1 reads MDHEN; CDR2 reads SYDVKM. V lost 7 bases and J 2 bases, leaving 9 bases between the germline ends. This CDR3 is 12 amino acids long. The DNA of the CDR3 is TGTGCCAGCACGCCGAATACCTACGAGCAGTACTTC. Protein product: CASTPNTYEQYF.

The rearrangement uses TRBV29-1 and TRBJ1-1; D is ambiguous. Looked up from germline, CDR1 is SQVTM and CDR2 is ANQGSEA. This CDR3 has 11 amino acids. Between the trimmed V and J ends, which lost 3 bases and 4 bases, there was a span of 6 bases. CDR3: CSVESSTEAFF. CDR3 in DNA: TGCAGCGTTGAGTCGAGCACTGAAGCTTTCTTT.

The sample holds one count of this clonotype. The chain couples TRBV6-5 to TRBJ2-6; 13 bases line up with TRBD2. The CDR3 totals 20 residues. The germline V gene encodes CDR1 MNHEY and CDR2 SVGAGI. Trimming removed 2 bases from V and 3 bases from J; junction bases left unmatched: 10. The CDR3 spells CASSYPPRTSGSGGANVLTF. CDR3 in DNA: TGTGCCAGCAGTTACCCTCCCCGGACTAGCGGGAGTGGTGGGGCCAACGTCCTGACTTTC.

This chain connects TRBV5-4 to TRBJ2-7; D possibly matches TRBD1 or TRBD2 (5 bases each). CDR3 length equals 14 residues. In germline, CDR1 is SGHNT, CDR2 YYREEE (reference sequence). Between the trimmed V and J ends, which lost 0 bases and 6 bases, there was a span of 13 bases. The CDR3 protein is CASSLEFGAGEQYF. CDR3 sequence (DNA): TGTGCCAGCAGCTTGGAATTTGGGGCGGGCGAGCAGTACTTC.

The V and J genes are TRBV29-1 and TRBJ2-7; TRBD2 is a possible D gene (5 bases). Germline V lookup: CDR1 SQVTM, CDR2 ANQGSEA. CDR3 size: 15 residues. V was cut by 2 bases and J by 3 bases, with 17 bases left in between. CDR3 residues: CSVELIEGRDYEQYF. CDR3 coding DNA: TGCAGCGTTGAATTGATTGAGGGAAGGGACTACGAGCAGTACTTC.

The V and J genes are TRBV7-2 and TRBJ2-7; TRBD2 is a possible D gene (5 bases). The ends were cut back, 5 bases at V and 2 bases at J, with 16 bases in the middle. CDR1 and CDR2 from the germline V gene are SGHTA and FQGNSA. The CDR3 loop spans 15 amino acids. DNA of the CDR3: TGTGCCAGCAGCCTGACCGGGGTAGACGCCTACGAGCAGTACTTC. Translation: CASSLTGVDAYEQYF.

This rearrangement joins TRBV20-1 to TRBJ2-7; D is possibly TRBD2 (6 bases). Germline assignment: CDR1 DFQATT and CDR2 SNEGSKA (reference sequence). The CDR3 totals 14 residues. V lost 4 bases to trimming and J lost 5 bases, with 18 bases between them. In DNA, the CDR3 is TGCAGTGCTACCTCATTGGGGGAGGCCGACGAGCAGTACTTC. It yields the protein CSATSLGEADEQYF.

This chain uses TRBV27 with TRBJ2-7; D is unresolved. From germline, CDR1 is MNHEY and CDR2 SMNVEV (reference sequence). The CDR3 has 13 amino acids. Deletions cut 3 bases from V and 4 bases from J, with 10 bases between. The CDR3 coding sequence is TGTGCCAGCAGTTTGGCGGTTAGGTACGAGCAGTACTTC. Protein sequence: CASSLAVRYEQYF.

The chain carries TRBV5-4 and TRBJ2-3; D is unresolved. CDR1 and CDR2 from the germline V gene are SGHNT and YYREEE (reference sequence). Trimming shortened V by 0 bases and J by 1 base, and 3 bases separated the two germline ends. The CDR3 consists of 13 residues. The CDR3 DNA reads as TGTGCCAGCAGCTTGGCCCGCACAGATACGCAGTATTTT. Protein sequence: CASSLARTDTQYF.

This chain uses TRBV19 with TRBJ2-7, with 8 nucleotides matching TRBD1. J lost 4 bases, V lost 6 bases, and 11 bases had no gene match. Germline V lookup: CDR1 LNHDA, CDR2 SQIVND (reference sequence). This CDR3 has 15 amino acids. CDR3 amino acids: CASRAGTGASYEQYF. In DNA form, the CDR3 reads TGTGCCAGTAGGGCCGGGACAGGAGCTTCTTACGAGCAGTACTTC.

The CDR3: CASSRPGTEAFF. As DNA, the CDR3 is TGCGCCAGCAGCCGTCCAGGGACTGAAGCTTTCTTT. The gene calls are TRBV4-1 and TRBJ1-1, with D maybe TRBD1 (5 bases). V was trimmed by 4 bases and J by 5 bases, leaving 8 bases between them. Germline values: CDR1 MGHRA, CDR2 YSYEKL. The length of the CDR3 is 12 residues.

The chain combines TRBV9 with TRBJ2-2, with 7 bases fitting TRBD1. The junction had 7 bases not matched to a gene; V was cut back by 4 bases and J by 1 base. Per the germline V gene, CDR1 is SGDLS and CDR2 is YYNGEE. The length of the CDR3 is 16 residues. CDR3: CASSPYGTVNTGELFF. The CDR3 bases are TGTGCCAGCAGCCCCTATGGGACAGTGAACACCGGGGAGCTGTTTTTT.

The rearrangement uses TRBV5-4 and TRBJ1-5; D is uncertain. The V gene's germline CDR1 is SGHNT and CDR2 YYREEE (reference sequence). The CDR3 is 15 residues long. Trimming took off 3 bases at V and 5 bases at J, with 15 bases between the two ends. The CDR3 sequence is CASSSRETPHQPQHF. The CDR3 DNA reads TGTGCCAGCAGCTCCAGAGAGACACCTCATCAGCCCCAGCATTTT.

The chain recombines TRBV28 with TRBJ2-7; 13 nucleotides match TRBD2. V dropped 4 bases and J dropped 0; count of bases not matched to a gene: 6. The CDR3 is 17 residues long. The V gene's germline CDR1 is MDHEN and CDR2 SYDVKM. The CDR3 DNA reads as TGTGCCAGCAGTTGGACTAGCGGGAGTCCCCCCTCCTACGAGCAGTACTTC. The encoded protein is CASSWTSGSPPSYEQYF.

There are a few counts of this clonotype. The chain combines TRBV5-6 with TRBJ2-2, with 10 bases identical to TRBD2. With V trimmed by 4 bases and J by 6 bases, 9 bases remained unmatched. CDR1 and CDR2 from the germline V gene are SGHDT and YYEEEE. The length of the CDR3 is 16 residues. The CDR3 sequence is CASSPATSGNPGELFF. DNA of the CDR3: TGTGCCAGCAGCCCAGCTACTAGCGGGAATCCCGGGGAGCTGTTTTTT.

This clonotype was seen once. This chain connects TRBV7-2 to TRBJ2-3; TRBD2 matches 11 bases. CDR3 size: 18 residues. The junction had 12 bases not matched to a gene; V was cut back by 4 bases and J by 3 bases. Germline CDR1 SGHTA, CDR2 FQGNSA. CDR3 sequence: CASSSRKLAGAWTDTQYF. The CDR3 nucleotides are TGTGCCAGCAGCTCACGGAAACTAGCGGGAGCGTGGACAGATACGCAGTATTTT.

The rearrangement links TRBV28 to TRBJ2-7, with D tentatively TRBD2 (6 bases). The V gene's germline CDR1 is MDHEN and CDR2 SYDVKM. V lost 2 bases and J lost 1, with 12 bases in between. The CDR3 contains 15 residues. CDR3: CASSLGAAGSYEQYF. CDR3 in DNA: TGTGCCAGCAGTTTAGGGGCGGCGGGGTCCTACGAGCAGTACTTC.

This clonotype appeared once. This sequence joins TRBV29-1 and TRBJ1-1; D perhaps matches TRBD1 (5 bases). Looked up from germline, CDR1 is SQVTM and CDR2 is ANQGSEA. CDR3 length equals 12 residues. V lost 6 bases to trimming and J lost 4 bases, with 12 bases between them. Written as DNA, the CDR3 is TGCAGCGTCCGGACAACCCTCACTGAAGCTTTCTTT. This sequence encodes CSVRTTLTEAFF.

J is TRBJ1-5 and V is TRBV13; D gene ambiguous. This CDR3 contains 15 residues. The germline gives CDR1 PRHDT, CDR2 FYEKMQ (reference sequence). V shed 2 bases and J shed 2 bases, with 10 bases lying between them. The CDR3 nucleotides are TGTGCCAGCAGCTTAAAAGTGGAGGGCAATCAGCCCCAGCATTTT. It translates to CASSLKVEGNQPQHF.

Only one count was recorded for this clonotype. The V and J genes are TRBV7-2 and TRBJ2-7; TRBD2 aligns across 11 bases. Looked up from germline, CDR1 is SGHTA and CDR2 is FQGNSA. This CDR3 is 16 amino acids long. J gave up 0 bases and V 5 bases, and 6 bases lay outside the gene matches. The CDR3 DNA reads as TGTGCCAGCAGCATTGCCGGGACTAGCGGCTCCTACGAGCAGTACTTC. Translation: CASSIAGTSGSYEQYF.

The gene calls are TRBV2 and TRBJ2-3; 10 nucleotides align to TRBD2. V lost 0 bases to trimming and J lost 5 bases; unmatched junction nucleotides: 8. Germline lookup yields CDR1 SNHLY and CDR2 FYNNEI. The CDR3 is 17 amino acids. CDR3 DNA sequence: TGTGCCAGCAGTGAAGCGAGGGGACTAGCGATCGGAGATACGCAGTATTTT. It encodes CASSEARGLAIGDTQYF.